A selection of T cell receptor beta chains follows, all from one sample in a study of control samples from healthy donors and cancer patients. Only in-frame clones appear in the TCRdb table, and some are missing; sequencing was by immunoSEQ multiplex PCR. This table holds 90,000 to 100,000 clones, 79% found once. The material sequenced was blood. These receptors came from a woman in her 30s in good health. CDR3s include the opening cysteine and the closing phenylalanine or tryptophan. D genes are given only for firm matches. Only part of the rows carry a size: once, few, many, or a class if the clone is expanded.

TRBJ1-2 TRBV7-2 NA NA TGTGCCAGCAGCCAACCGGGACGGAAATCCAACTATGGCTACACCTTC CASSQPGRKSNYGYTF
TRBJ1-5 TRBV28 NA NA TGTGCCAGCAGTTTAGGACGGGGGCTCAATCAGCCCCAGCATTTT CASSLGRGLNQPQHF
TRBJ1-1 TRBV30 NA NA TGTGCCTGGAGTGTAAATGTTGAAGCTTTCTTT CAWSVNVEAFF
TRBJ1-1 TRBV16 NA NA TGTGCCAGCAGCCCAACCTCCCCGGCTGAAGCTTTCTTT CASSPTSPAEAFF
TRBJ1-5 TRBV5-1 few NA TGCGCCAGCAGGGTGAACATCAATCAGCCCCAGCATTTT CASRVNINQPQHF
TRBJ2-7 TRBV7-2 NA NA TGTGCCAGCAGTTCATTTTACGAGCAGTACTTC CASSSFYEQYF
TRBJ1-1 TRBV3-1/TRBV3-2 NA NA TGTGCCAGCAGCCAAAGTTTGGGAGCTGAAGCTTTCTTT CASSQSLGAEAFF
TRBJ2-1 TRBV5-6 NA TRBD1 TGTGCCAGCAGCTTTGGGGACAGCTCCTACAATGAGCAGTTCTTC CASSFGDSSYNEQFF
TRBJ2-7 TRBV4-2 NA NA TGTGCCAGCAGTCAAAACCACATGGGAGGCTACGAGCAGTACTTC CASSQNHMGGYEQYF
TRBJ1-2 TRBV9 NA TRBD1 TGTGCCAGCAGAGGACAGGGTGGCTATGGCTACACCTTC CASRGQGGYGYTF
TRBJ2-3 TRBV9 once NA TGTGCCAGCAGCGTAGAACAGGCCGGCACAGATACGCAGTATTTT CASSVEQAGTDTQYF
TRBJ1-6 TRBV7-9 few NA TGTGCCAGCAGCCCTTCGGGGTTACCCCTCCACTTT CASSPSGLPLHF
TRBJ1-2 TRBV7-9 NA NA TGTGCCAGCAGCTTAGCAACCGGGACGCCAGCTAACTATGGCTACACCTTC CASSLATGTPANYGYTF
TRBJ2-2 TRBV4-3 NA NA TGCGCCAGCAGCCAAGAATGGGGACGGGAGCTGTTTTTT CASSQEWGRELFF
TRBJ2-3 TRBV9 NA NA TGTGCCAGCAGCGTAGGCAGCTACACAGATACGCAGTATTTT CASSVGSYTDTQYF
TRBJ2-1 TRBV6-2/TRBV6-3 NA NA TGTGCCAGCAGTTACTCGAAGGCAGGAGAGAGGTACAATGAGCAGTTCTTC CASSYSKAGERYNEQFF
TRBJ2-3 TRBV9 once TRBD1 TGTGCCAGCAGCGTAGCGGGACAGAGCACAGATACGCAGTATTTT CASSVAGQSTDTQYF
TRBJ1-4 TRBV19 NA NA TGTGCCAGTAGTATACTGGGACGGGGGGGCGGTGAAAAACTGTTTTTT CASSILGRGGGEKLFF
TRBJ2-3 TRBV5-1 NA TRBD1 TGCGCCAGCAGCCCCAGCGGGACAGGGGGCGCAGATACGCAGTATTTT CASSPSGTGGADTQYF
TRBJ2-7 TRBV13 NA TRBD1 TGTGCCAGCAGCCCGGGACAGGCCCTGGGGGAGCAGTACTTC CASSPGQALGEQYF
TRBJ1-4 TRBV6-6 NA NA TGTGCCAGCAGTTACTCGACGTTAACTAATGAAAAACTGTTTTTT CASSYSTLTNEKLFF
TRBJ2-2 TRBV2 few TRBD2 TGTGCCAGCAGGGCCCTAGCGGGGGGATCCGGGGAGCTGTTTTTT CASRALAGGSGELFF
TRBJ2-3 TRBV6-2/TRBV6-3 NA TRBD2 TGTGCCAGCAGTTATTGGACTAGCGGCACAGATACGCAGTATTTT CASSYWTSGTDTQYF
TRBJ1-1 TRBV5-1 NA NA TGCGCCAGCAGCGGTGACGGTGGCACTGAAGCTTTCTTT CASSGDGGTEAFF
TRBJ1-6 TRBV14 few NA TGTGCCAGCAGCACGAAGGATCTCACCCACTATAATTCACCCCTCCACTTT CASSTKDLTHYNSPLHF
TRBJ2-3 TRBV10-3 few TRBD2 TGTGCCATCAGTGCCCGGACTAGCGGGCAAGTGGGGACGCAGTATTTT CAISARTSGQVGTQYF
TRBJ1-1 TRBV18 NA NA TGTGCCAGCTCGCCGGGACAAATGAACACTGAAGCTTTCTTT CASSPGQMNTEAFF
TRBJ1-1 TRBV28 NA TRBD1 TGTGCCAGCAGTAGGGGACAGCCAAACACTGAAGCTTTCTTT CASSRGQPNTEAFF
TRBJ2-1 TRBV9 NA TRBD2 TGTGCCAGCAGCGAGCGCGGGGGGGCCGCCTACAATGAGCAGTTCTTC CASSERGGAAYNEQFF
TRBJ1-2 TRBV5-1 NA TRBD1 TGCGCCAGCAGCCTCGGACAGGGCAGTAACTATGGCTACACCTTC CASSLGQGSNYGYTF
TRBJ1-1 TRBV30 NA NA TGTGCCTGGAGGGGGGACGGAGGGGTCACTGAAGCTTTCTTT CAWRGDGGVTEAFF
TRBJ2-7 TRBV11-1 NA TRBD2 TGTGCCAGCAGCTTAGGTACTAGCGACGAGCAGTACTTC CASSLGTSDEQYF